Listed below are T cell receptor beta chains from one sample, sequenced in a study of blood T cell repertoires in COVID-19. The assay was immunoSEQ multiplex PCR, and TCRdb's table has in-frame clones only and misses some. The data show about 200,000 clones, with under 90% seen just once and 4.5% to 7.5% held by the top ten. The sequenced sample was peripheral blood. Receptors were obtained from a man older than 75 with acute or convalescent COVID-19. Each CDR3 is given with its conserved first and last residue. Each record gives: D gene, clone size, J gene, V gene, CDR3 DNA, CDR3 protein. A D gene is named only where the DNA matches it firmly. Some rows have no size entry. The others give once, few or many, or a class for an expanded clone.

- - TRBJ2-1 TRBV4-1 TGCGCCAGCAGCCGAATCCCTCTTTGGCGGGTAAGCTCCTACAATGAGCAGTTCTTC CASSRIPLWRVSSYNEQFF
- - TRBJ2-7 TRBV5-4 TGTGCCAGCAGCCCTGGTAGCAGGGGAATGTACGAGCAGTACTTC CASSPGSRGMYEQYF
- - TRBJ2-3 TRBV18 TGTGCCAGCTCACCAGCGGGACAGTACACAGATACGCAGTATTTT CASSPAGQYTDTQYF
TRBD2 once TRBJ2-4 TRBV9 TGTGCCAGCAGCGTAGATGGGACTACATTCGAGGCTCAGTACTTC CASSVDGTTFEAQYF
- few TRBJ2-7 TRBV5-4 TGTGCCAGCAGCGAGAGCGAAGTTGGCTCCTACGAGCAGTACTTC CASSESEVGSYEQYF
- - TRBJ2-3 TRBV18 TGTGCCAGCTCACCCTCGGGTACAGATACGCAGTATTTT CASSPSGTDTQYF
TRBD2 - TRBJ2-1 TRBV9 TGTGCCAGCAGCTCCAGCGGGAGTTGGAATGAGCAGTTCTTC CASSSSGSWNEQFF
TRBD2 - TRBJ2-3 TRBV5-4 TGTGCCAGCAGCTTAAGGTGGCTAGCGGGTGCTAGCACAGATACGCAGTATTTT CASSLRWLAGASTDTQYF
- - TRBJ1-1 TRBV2 TGTGCCAGCAGTGCGGGGGATGGAACTGAAGCTTTCTTT CASSAGDGTEAFF
TRBD2 - TRBJ2-1 TRBV5-8 TGTGCCAGCAGCTTGCGGGGGGGCTCCCACAATGAGCAGTTCTTC CASSLRGGSHNEQFF
- once TRBJ1-2 TRBV6-5 TGTGCCAGCAGGGAGAGACAGGTGCCCTATGGCTACACCTTC CASRERQVPYGYTF
- - TRBJ1-2 TRBV18 TGTGCCAGCTCACGGGGGCTCCGGGGCTATGGCTACACCTTC CASSRGLRGYGYTF
- - TRBJ2-1 TRBV9 TGTGCCAGCAGTTACCAGTCCTACAATGAGCAGTTCTTC CASSYQSYNEQFF
- once TRBJ1-2 TRBV6-5 TGTGCCAGCAGTTACTCGGGGGGGGACTATGGCTACACCTTC CASSYSGGDYGYTF
TRBD1 - TRBJ2-1 TRBV10-3 TGTGCCATCAGTGGCAGGGGGCCTTCGTCCAATGAGCAGTTCTTC CAISGRGPSSNEQFF
- - TRBJ2-7 TRBV7-2 TGTGCCAGCAGCTTAGGGCCCGGGGGTTCCTACGAGCAGTACTTC CASSLGPGGSYEQYF
- - TRBJ2-7 TRBV7-2 TGTGCCAGCAGCTTAGGAGGCCACGAGCAGTACTTC CASSLGGHEQYF
- - TRBJ2-3 TRBV11-2 TGTGCCAGCAGCTTGAGACTGGCAAGCACAGATACGCAGTATTTT CASSLRLASTDTQYF
TRBD1 - TRBJ2-2 TRBV7-9 TGTGCCAGCAGCTTGACAGGGGGCGGCACCGGGGAGCTGTTTTTT CASSLTGGGTGELFF
- - TRBJ2-5 TRBV7-9 TGTGCCAGCACGAGGCGGAACCAAGAGACCCAGTACTTC CASTRRNQETQYF
- - TRBJ2-7 TRBV12-3/TRBV12-4 TGTGCCAGCAGTTCCCTCGGTGGTTCCGAGCAGTACTTC CASSSLGGSEQYF
TRBD2 - TRBJ2-3 TRBV7-9 TGTGCCAGCAGCCCACCGACTAGCGGGAAGTTTGTTGGGACCCATCCGCAGTATTTT CASSPPTSGKFVGTHPQYF
TRBD2 - TRBJ2-5 TRBV5-1 TGCGCCAGCAGCTTGGGGCTAGCGGGCTCTCAAGAAACCCAGTACTTC CASSLGLAGSQETQYF
- - TRBJ2-1 TRBV18 TGTGCCAGCTCACCACCCCTCGACAGGACTGTAAATGAGCAGTTCTTC CASSPPLDRTVNEQFF
- - TRBJ2-7 TRBV2 TGTGCCAGCAGTGACCAGGGCGGCGAGCAGTACTTC CASSDQGGEQYF
TRBD1 - TRBJ1-6 TRBV28 TGTGCCAGCACATTTGACAGGGGTTCCTATAATTCACCCCTCCACTTT CASTFDRGSYNSPLHF
TRBD1 few TRBJ2-3 TRBV10-3 TGTGCCATCAATACAGGGGAAAACACAGATACGCAGTATTTT CAINTGENTDTQYF
- - TRBJ1-2 TRBV19 TGTGCCAGTAGTATAACCCCCCGAGGGGAGGACTATGGCTACACCTTC CASSITPRGEDYGYTF